Listed below are T cell receptor beta chains from one sample, sequenced in a study of shared clonotypes between healthy human individuals. TCRdb's table, derived via immunoSEQ multiplex PCR, lists solely in-frame clones and lacks some. The sample holds 190,000 or so clones, 65% to 80% seen once. The sequenced sample was memory CD4+ T cells sorted from blood. These receptors were taken from a man aged 25-40 years in good health. CDR3s include the opening cysteine and the closing phenylalanine or tryptophan. A D gene is named only where the DNA matches it firmly. Clone size appears in some rows only: once, few, many, or a class for an expanded clone.

v_gene	abundance	j_gene	d_gene	len	CDR3nt	CDR3aa
TRBV28	-	TRBJ1-2	-	15	TGTGCCAGCAGTTTAGCCACAGGGAGGGGGTATGGCTACACCTTC	CASSLATGRGYGYTF
TRBV6-6	few	TRBJ2-7	TRBD1	15	TGTGCCAGCAGTTTCAATCAGGGGGCCACCTACGAGCAGTACTTC	CASSFNQGATYEQYF
TRBV20-1	-	TRBJ1-1	-	11	TGCAGTGCTAGTGGGATGAAGAGTTTGGTCTTT	CSASGMKSLVF
TRBV28	-	TRBJ1-2	-	12	TGTGCCAGCAGTGCCTCCATCTATGGCTACACCTTC	CASSASIYGYTF
TRBV7-9	-	TRBJ1-1	-	10	TGTGCCAGCAGCGGCACTGAAGCTTTCTTT	CASSGTEAFF
TRBV7-9	-	TRBJ2-1	-	16	TGTGCCAGCAGCCATTACCGGGGACAAAACTACAATGAGCAGTTCTTC	CASSHYRGQNYNEQFF
TRBV10-1	-	TRBJ2-7	-	13	TGCGCCAGCAGTGAGTCGGGAGTCTACGAGCAGTACTTC	CASSESGVYEQYF
TRBV9	few	TRBJ1-5	-	15	TGTGCCAGCAGCGTCGGGGGTGGCGGCAATCAGCCCCAGCATTTT	CASSVGGGGNQPQHF
TRBV2	-	TRBJ1-1	-	11	TGTGCCAGCGGACGGGGGCCTGAAGCTTTCTTT	CASGRGPEAFF
TRBV9	-	TRBJ2-6	-	16	TGTGCCAGCAGCGTAGGCGCCTTCTCTGGGGCCAACGTCCTGACTTTC	CASSVGAFSGANVLTF
TRBV25-1	-	TRBJ2-7	TRBD2	15	TGTGCCAGCAGTGATCCCGGGGGGTCGGTCTACGAGCAGTACTTC	CASSDPGGSVYEQYF
TRBV2	-	TRBJ1-2	-	14	TGTGCCAGCAGTCCCCAGGGGCTGACCTATGGCTACACCTTC	CASSPQGLTYGYTF
TRBV6-1	-	TRBJ1-1	TRBD1	15	TGTGCCAGCAGCTCGGACAGGGGGCGGGGCACTGAAGCTTTCTTT	CASSSDRGRGTEAFF
TRBV7-2	-	TRBJ1-4	-	15	TGTGCCAGCAGTGGGCAGACTGCAACTAATGAAAAACTGTTTTTT	CASSGQTATNEKLFF
TRBV2	-	TRBJ2-2	-	14	TGTGCCAGCAGAAAGGGGAGGGGGAACGGGGAGCTGTTTTTT	CASRKGRGNGELFF
TRBV7-2	-	TRBJ1-2	-	14	TGTGCCAGCAGCTTAAGGTCCGTGCCAGGGGGCTACACCTTC	CASSLRSVPGGYTF
TRBV12-1	once	TRBJ2-7	-	16	TGTGCCAGCAGCACGGCGCCTACAGATACCCCCTACGAGCAGTACTTC	CASSTAPTDTPYEQYF
TRBV7-3	-	TRBJ1-1	-	13	TGTGCCAGCAGCTTGGGACAAAACACTGAAGCTTTCTTT	CASSLGQNTEAFF
TRBV12-5	-	TRBJ2-1	-	15	TGTGCTAGTGGCCAACAAGTAGGATCCTACAATGAGCAGTTCTTC	CASGQQVGSYNEQFF
TRBV6-1	-	TRBJ1-4	-	15	TGTGCCAGCAGTGGATACAGTGCAACTAATGAAAAACTGTTTTTT	CASSGYSATNEKLFF
TRBV2	-	TRBJ2-7	-	17	TGTGCCAGCAGTGAAGGTCGTGCGGGTGTCTTCTCCTACGAGCAGTACTTC	CASSEGRAGVFSYEQYF
TRBV6-5	-	TRBJ2-7	-	15	TGTGCCAGCAGTCCCCAGCGCGACACGACCTACGAGCAGTACTTC	CASSPQRDTTYEQYF
TRBV9	-	TRBJ2-1	-	13	TGTGCCAGCAGCGTAAGACTAGTCAATGAGCAGTTCTTC	CASSVRLVNEQFF
TRBV7-2	-	TRBJ2-7	-	15	TGTGCCAGCAGCTCCTTCCGGGACCCTCGGGGTGAGCAGTACTTC	CASSSFRDPRGEQYF
TRBV5-6	-	TRBJ1-4	TRBD1	15	TGTGCCAGCAGCAACTCCGGGACAGGAGGAGAAAAACTGTTTTTT	CASSNSGTGGEKLFF
TRBV27	-	TRBJ2-3	-	13	TGTGCCAGCAGTCCGCGGGTTATAGATACGCAGTATTTT	CASSPRVIDTQYF
TRBV28	many	TRBJ2-5	TRBD2	18	TGTGCCAGCAGTCTCCCTAGCGGGCTTTTCGGGTACCAAGAGACCCAGTACTTC	CASSLPSGLFGYQETQYF
TRBV9	few	TRBJ2-1	-	14	TGTGCCAGCAGCGTAGCCGGGACGATGAGTGAGCAGTTCTTC	CASSVAGTMSEQFF
TRBV29-1	many	TRBJ1-5	-	16	TGCAGCGTTCAAGTAACGGCTCGTAATAGCAATCAGCCCCAGCATTTT	CSVQVTARNSNQPQHF
TRBV4-2	-	TRBJ1-5	-	15	TGTGCCAGCAGCCAAGGGGGGGGTAGCAATCAGCCCCAGCATTTT	CASSQGGGSNQPQHF
TRBV2	-	TRBJ2-2	-	15	TGTGCCAGCAGTGGGAACAGGGCCTTGACCGGGGAGCTGTTTTTT	CASSGNRALTGELFF
TRBV6-1	many	TRBJ1-2	-	16	TGTGCCAGCAGTGAGCGGGGGGCAGGGGACGGACGTGGCTACACCTTC	CASSERGAGDGRGYTF
TRBV18	-	TRBJ2-7	-	12	TGTGCCAGCTCCCAGGGGTACCACGAGCAGTACTTC	CASSQGYHEQYF
TRBV7-2	-	TRBJ2-5	-	16	TGTGCCAGCACCCCAGGGCCAGGACGAGCTCAAGAGACCCAGTACTTC	CASTPGPGRAQETQYF
TRBV9	few	TRBJ2-1	-	15	TGTGCCAGCAGCGTAGGAGGGGGGGATATAGATGAGCAGTTCTTC	CASSVGGGDIDEQFF
TRBV6-1	-	TRBJ1-3	TRBD1	14	TGTGCCAGCTTCGACAGGGGGCTCGGAAACACCATATATTTT	CASFDRGLGNTIYF
TRBV23-1	few	TRBJ2-5	-	17	TGCGCCAGCAGTTCCCGGCGTATATCTCTGGGACAAGAGACCCAGTACTTC	CASSSRRISLGQETQYF
TRBV28	-	TRBJ2-7	TRBD1	17	TGTGCCAGCAGCCCCTTAGCACAGGGGGTGTTTAGAGACGAGCAGTACTTC	CASSPLAQGVFRDEQYF
TRBV9	-	TRBJ1-3	-	14	TGTGCCAGCAGCCTTGGGGCCCAGGCCAACACCATATATTTT	CASSLGAQANTIYF